Each of the 5 T cell receptor beta chains below was sequenced from the same sample in a study of blood T cells in healthy people across ages. Then a second PCR, running roughly 7 to 12 cycles, was carried out with a sample-barcoded 5' primer and a J-beta primer mix. TCRdb re-called the 5' RACE reads through MiXCR, storing one row per CDR3 protein. The sample consists of 660,000 or so distinct CDR3 sequences, roughly three fifths of them appearing once. What was sequenced was blood. These receptors were obtained from a man in his 60s in good health.

The V call is TRBV12-3 or TRBV12-4, the J call TRBJ2-3, with TRBD1 identical over 9 bases. The V segment lost 4 bases and the J segment 0 bases; nucleotides outside the gene matches: 8. This CDR3 has 17 amino acids. The chain's CDR3 is CASSSYTGGPSTDTQYF. Here the CDR3 DNA reads TGTGCCAGCAGTTCATACACAGGGGGCCCCAGCACAGATACGCAGTATTTT.

The chain couples TRBV27 to TRBJ2-3; tentative D call: TRBD1 (6 bases). This CDR3 spans 18 amino acids. Germline CDR1 is MNHEY and CDR2 is SMNVEV (reference sequence). The V gene lost 9 bases and the J gene lost 4 bases, with 29 bases spanning the gap. CDR3 in DNA: TGTGCCAGAGTAACTACGGCCCGCAGGGGAATGAGGGCAGATACGCAGTATTTT. Its translation: CARVTTARRGMRADTQYF.

To note about this clonotype: Relative to the germline gene, one junction end is altered; a read error may explain this. The chain uses TRBV20-1 and TRBJ2-4; D might be TRBD1 or TRBD2, each matching 7 bases. The CDR3 covers 14 residues. Germline CDR1 and CDR2: DFQATT and SNEGSKA (reference sequence). The CDR3 region is CSAREGTAENIQYF. Written as DNA, the CDR3 is TGCAGCGCAAGGGAGGGGACAGCCGAAAACATTCAGTACTTC.

In this sample, this clonotype turned up a few times. The chain joins TRBV20-1 to TRBJ2-1; 12 bases match TRBD2. The V segment lost 3 bases and the J segment 4 bases; nucleotides outside the gene matches: 4. The CDR3 has 15 amino acids. Germline lookup yields CDR1 DFQATT and CDR2 SNEGSKA (reference sequence). The DNA for the CDR3 is TGCAGTGCTAGGGGGACTAGCGGGCCTTACAATGAGCAGTTCTTC. It encodes CSARGTSGPYNEQFF.

This chain connects TRBV5-5 to TRBJ2-5; 16 bases align to TRBD2. Trimming took 1 base from V and 0 from J; bases not matched to a gene: 9. The CDR3 contains 20 residues. Germline V gene sequence: CDR1 SGHKS, CDR2 YYEKEE (reference sequence). The CDR3 here is CASSLFAPGLAGGYQETQYF. The CDR3 region has the DNA TGTGCCAGCAGCTTGTTTGCTCCGGGACTAGCGGGGGGGTACCAAGAGACCCAGTACTTC.